These T cell receptor beta chains were read from a single sample in a study of control samples from healthy donors and cancer patients. Profiling relied on immunoSEQ multiplex PCR, and the TCRdb table lists in-frame clones only, not all of them. Counted here are some 130,000 clones, approximately 90% occurring once; the ten biggest clones make up 2.5% to 3%. The sequencing sample was made of blood. The receptors derive from a man in his forties or fifties in good health. Each CDR3 is given with its conserved first and last residue. Each record gives: clone size, J gene, D gene, V gene, CDR3 protein, CDR3 DNA. The D gene is left open where the match is weak. Clone sizes are given selectively: once, few, many, or a class where the clone is expanded.

NA | TRBJ2-5 | TRBD1 | TRBV7-9 | CASSQGQLEQETQYF | TGTGCCAGCAGCCAGGGACAGCTTGAGCAAGAGACCCAGTACTTC
NA | TRBJ1-2 | NA | TRBV4-1 | CASSQDGGAYGYTF | TGCGCCAGCAGCCAAGATGGAGGGGCCTATGGCTACACCTTC
NA | TRBJ2-7 | TRBD1 | TRBV5-6 | CASSSTGGNYEQYF | TGTGCCAGCAGCTCGACAGGGGGAAACTACGAGCAGTACTTC
once | TRBJ1-5 | NA | TRBV28 | CASSFGGNQPQHF | TGTGCCAGCAGTTTTGGGGGCAATCAGCCCCAGCATTTT
NA | TRBJ1-4 | NA | TRBV7-2 | CASSLKTNEKLFF | TGTGCCAGCAGCTTGAAAACTAATGAAAAACTGTTTTTT
NA | TRBJ1-1 | NA | TRBV12-5 | CASGLAFGRSTFF | TGTGCTAGTGGTTTGGCCTTCGGCCGTTCGACTTTCTTT
once | TRBJ2-3 | TRBD2 | TRBV18 | CASSPRTSGKGSDTQYF | TGTGCCAGCTCACCAAGGACTAGCGGAAAGGGGTCGGATACGCAGTATTTT
NA | TRBJ1-1 | NA | TRBV19 | CASSMDRLEAFF | TGTGCCAGTAGTATGGACAGACTAGAAGCTTTCTTT
NA | TRBJ2-7 | TRBD1 | TRBV27 | CASRGTGGYEQYF | TGTGCCAGCAGGGGGACAGGGGGCTACGAGCAGTACTTC
NA | TRBJ2-2 | NA | TRBV7-3 | CASRLDGGAGGELFF | TGTGCCAGCAGGCTAGACGGGGGCGCGGGCGGGGAGCTGTTTTTT
NA | TRBJ2-1 | TRBD2 | TRBV5-5 | CASSAGGFDEQFF | TGTGCCAGCAGTGCGGGGGGTTTCGATGAGCAGTTCTTC
NA | TRBJ2-2 | NA | TRBV7-3 | CASRESSNTGELFF | TGTGCCAGCAGGGAGAGCTCGAACACCGGGGAGCTGTTTTTT
once | TRBJ2-1 | NA | TRBV4-2 | CASSPHDGYNEQFF | TGTGCCAGCAGCCCCCATGACGGGTACAATGAGCAGTTCTTC
NA | TRBJ1-4 | NA | TRBV7-9 | CASSPGTDPNEKLFF | TGTGCCAGCAGCCCAGGGACGGACCCTAATGAAAAACTGTTTTTT
once | TRBJ1-1 | TRBD1 | TRBV3-1/TRBV3-2 | CASSQGTGGTEAFF | TGTGCCAGCAGCCAAGGGACAGGGGGCACTGAAGCTTTCTTT
NA | TRBJ1-1 | TRBD1 | TRBV6-2/TRBV6-3 | CVSSSRMTGGMNTEAFF | TGTGTCAGCAGTTCCCGAATGACAGGGGGCATGAACACTGAAGCTTTCTTT
NA | TRBJ2-7 | NA | TRBV7-9 | CASSLEGGYEQYF | TGTGCCAGCAGCTTAGAGGGGGGCTACGAGCAGTACTTC
NA | TRBJ2-2 | NA | TRBV9 | CASSVGGAPNTGELFF | TGTGCCAGCAGCGTAGGGGGGGCCCCAAACACCGGGGAGCTGTTTTTT
NA | TRBJ2-7 | NA | TRBV5-1 | CASSLVAGDYEQYF | TGCGCCAGCAGCTTAGTTGCAGGGGACTACGAGCAGTACTTC
NA | TRBJ1-6 | TRBD1 | TRBV25-1 | CASSISQGTPLHF | TGTGCCAGCAGCATTTCACAGGGGACACCCCTCCACTTT
NA | TRBJ2-1 | NA | TRBV30 | CAWRLRRGRYNEQFF | TGTGCCTGGAGGTTAAGGCGGGGACGCTACAATGAGCAGTTCTTC
NA | TRBJ2-2 | TRBD1 | TRBV6-1 | CASSVFTGAGGLIWELFF | TGTGCCAGCAGTGTATTCACGGGAGCAGGGGGCTTGATATGGGAGCTGTTTTTT
NA | TRBJ2-7 | TRBD1 | TRBV7-6 | CASSPLPGTGTYEQYF | TGTGCCAGCAGCCCTCTCCCCGGGACAGGGACCTACGAGCAGTACTTC
NA | TRBJ1-6 | TRBD1 | TRBV7-8 | CASSLGRQGYNSPLHF | TGTGCCAGCAGCTTAGGCAGACAGGGATATAATTCACCCCTCCACTTT
NA | TRBJ2-2 | TRBD2 | TRBV28 | CASTIWVSGGGKNTGELFF | TGTGCCAGCACCATATGGGTTAGCGGGGGCGGTAAGAACACCGGGGAGCTGTTTTTT
NA | TRBJ1-2 | TRBD1 | TRBV3-1/TRBV3-2 | CASSQGTQGGTNPYGYTF | TGTGCCAGCAGCCAAGGGACCCAGGGGGGGACCAATCCCTATGGCTACACCTTC
NA | TRBJ1-6 | NA | TRBV19 | CASRYSSSPLHF | TGTGCCAGTAGATACTCCTCGTCCCCCCTCCACTTT
once | TRBJ2-1 | NA | TRBV3-1/TRBV3-2 | CASSRPGGGWGYNEQFF | TGTGCCAGCAGCCGTCCAGGGGGAGGGTGGGGTTACAATGAGCAGTTCTTC
NA | TRBJ2-5 | TRBD2 | TRBV10-2 | CASSVAGGLGTQYF | TGCGCCAGCAGTGTGGCGGGGGGTTTGGGGACCCAGTACTTC
once | TRBJ2-1 | TRBD1 | TRBV10-1 | CASSESKGGHGNNEQFF | TGCGCCAGCAGTGAGTCAAAAGGGGGCCACGGGAACAATGAGCAGTTCTTC
NA | TRBJ2-5 | NA | TRBV1 | CTSSFVGVSGYQETQYF | TGCACCAGCAGCTTCGTGGGTGTTAGCGGGTACCAAGAGACCCAGTACTTC
NA | TRBJ1-1 | NA | TRBV18 | CASSIEQANTEAFF | TGTGCCAGCTCAATCGAGCAGGCGAACACTGAAGCTTTCTTT
NA | TRBJ2-3 | NA | TRBV5-1 | CASSSEVAGGDTQYF | TGCGCCAGCAGCTCTGAGGTCGCGGGTGGAGATACGCAGTATTTT
NA | TRBJ2-1 | TRBD2 | TRBV5-6 | CASSLAGGIGNEQFF | TGTGCCAGCAGCTTGGCGGGGGGGATAGGCAATGAGCAGTTCTTC
NA | TRBJ2-3 | TRBD1 | TRBV6-4 | CASSRQGPPSTDTQYF | TGTGCCAGCAGTCGACAGGGACCACCTAGCACAGATACGCAGTATTTT
NA | TRBJ1-2 | NA | TRBV7-3 | CASSLKGMWETEPGYGYTF | TGTGCCAGCAGCTTAAAGGGGATGTGGGAGACGGAACCGGGCTATGGCTACACCTTC
NA | TRBJ1-2 | NA | TRBV18 | CASSPPGVQNYGYTF | TGTGCCAGCTCACCACCGGGGGTTCAGAACTATGGCTACACCTTC
NA | TRBJ1-1 | NA | TRBV5-5 | CASSWGRNTEAFF | TGTGCCAGCAGCTGGGGGCGGAACACTGAAGCTTTCTTT
NA | TRBJ2-7 | TRBD1 | TRBV5-1 | CASSLGTGSSYEQYF | TGCGCCAGCAGCCTCGGGACAGGGAGCTCCTACGAGCAGTACTTC
NA | TRBJ2-7 | TRBD2 | TRBV5-6 | CASSPGPREGEQYF | TGTGCCAGCAGCCCGGGACCCCGGGAGGGGGAGCAGTACTTC
NA | TRBJ1-4 | NA | TRBV28 | CASSLGAEKLFF | TGTGCCAGCAGTTTAGGGGCTGAAAAACTGTTTTTT
NA | TRBJ1-6 | NA | TRBV5-1 | CASSPGGLPLHF | TGCGCCAGCAGCCCCGGCGGTCTCCCCCTCCACTTT
NA | TRBJ1-4 | TRBD1 | TRBV4-1 | CASSRQGRDEKLFF | TGCGCCAGCAGCAGACAGGGGAGGGACGAAAAACTGTTTTTT
NA | TRBJ1-2 | NA | TRBV14 | CASSQVANFLFSYTF | TGTGCCAGCAGCCAAGTCGCGAATTTCCTCTTCAGCTACACCTTC
NA | TRBJ2-1 | TRBD2 | TRBV3-1/TRBV3-2 | CASSQGMSGGGGNEQFF | TGTGCCAGCAGCCAGGGTATGTCTGGCGGGGGAGGCAATGAGCAGTTCTTC
NA | TRBJ1-4 | NA | TRBV27 | CASSMVGSNEKLFF | TGTGCCAGCAGTATGGTCGGGTCTAATGAAAAACTGTTTTTT
NA | TRBJ2-1 | TRBD2 | TRBV5-3 | CARSFRGLADKNEQFF | TGTGCCAGAAGCTTTCGGGGACTAGCGGACAAAAATGAGCAGTTCTTC